A single sample gave rise to the 30 T cell receptor beta chains below, sequenced in a study of response to subunit inactivated influenza vaccine. TCRdb redid the calling of the RT-PCR reads with MiXCR, one entry per CDR3 protein. The sample records approximately 490,000 distinct CDR3 sequences, less than 7.5% being singletons. The material sequenced was PBMCs from blood, taken roughly 24 months after vaccination. Receptors were obtained from a man aged 45 to 75 who received an inactivated influenza vaccine.

This clonotype was recorded many times. The genes are TRBV6-1 and TRBJ2-3; 10 bases are a match to TRBD1. The germline V gene has CDR1 MNHNS and CDR2 SASEGT. The CDR3 covers 14 residues. V lost 6 bases and J lost 4; bases outside the gene matches: 4. CDR3 DNA sequence: TGTGCCAGCAGACGAGGACAGGGGGCAGATACGCAGTATTTT. It is translated as CASRRGQGADTQYF.

This clonotype was seen more than once but under ten times. The chain links TRBV5-1 to TRBJ2-1, with 9 bases fitting TRBD2. The V gene end was trimmed by 6 bases and the J gene end by 9 bases; junction bases not matched to a gene: 10. Germline V gives CDR1 SGHRS, CDR2 YFSETQ. This CDR3 comprises 14 residues. Here the CDR3 reads CASTGTSLETEQFF. CDR3 nucleotide sequence: TGCGCCAGCACCGGGACTAGCCTCGAAACTGAGCAGTTCTTC.

The V gene is TRBV20-1, the J gene TRBJ2-1, with 7 bases fitting TRBD1. Germline V gene lookup returns CDR1 DFQATT and CDR2 SNEGSKA (reference sequence). The CDR3 consists of 13 residues. J was trimmed by 5 bases and V by 6 bases; bases with no gene match: 7. The CDR3 nucleotides are TGCAGTGCCGGGGACAGCTTCAACAATGAGCAGTTCTTC. Encoded protein: CSAGDSFNNEQFF.

The rearrangement links TRBV7-8 to TRBJ1-3; D is unclear. V lost 2 bases and J 0 bases, leaving 14 bases between the germline ends. The CDR3 contains 17 residues. Germline V CDR1 and CDR2: SGHVS, FQNEAQ. CDR3: CASSLLSGKGSGNTIYF. The CDR3 coding sequence is TGTGCCAGCAGCTTATTATCCGGGAAAGGCTCTGGAAACACCATATATTTT.

The table lists this clonotype with many counts. The CDR3 DNA sequence: TGTGCCAGCGGGGGGACTAGCGGGGGCTACGAGCAGTACTTC. Translation gives CASGGTSGGYEQYF. The chain employs TRBV7-9 and TRBJ2-7; 14 bases are a match to TRBD2. Germline trimming cut 8 bases from V and 3 bases from J; bases unmatched to any gene: 3. Germline V gene lookup returns CDR1 SEHNR and CDR2 FQNEAQ (reference sequence). The CDR3 is 14 residues long. Drawing the rest from reference TRBV7-9 and TRBJ2-7, the complete variable domain is DTGVSQNPRHKITKRGQNVTFRCDPISEHNRLYWYRQTLGQGPEFLTYFQNEAQLEKSRLLSDRFSAERPKGSFSTLEIQRTEQGDSAMYLCASGGTSGGYEQYFGPGTRLTVT.

This chain uses TRBV5-1 with TRBJ2-2; 9 positions agree with TRBD1. CDR3 length: 15 amino acids. V was pared by 10 bases and J by 0 bases, with 7 bases of the junction left unmatched. In germline, CDR1 is SGHRS, CDR2 YFSETQ. CDR3 residues: CACGTGFANTGELFF. CDR3 nucleotides: TGCGCCTGCGGGACAGGGTTCGCGAACACCGGGGAGCTGTTTTTT.

This chain links TRBV20-1 with TRBJ2-5; D possibly uses TRBD1 or TRBD2 (5 bases each). Per germline, CDR1 DFQATT and CDR2 SNEGSKA (reference sequence). The CDR3 has 14 amino acids. V lost 0 bases and J 1 base, leaving 9 bases between the germline ends. In DNA form, the CDR3 reads TGCAGTGCTAGAGATGGGGGTTCCCAAGAGACCCAGTACTTC. Translated: CSARDGGSQETQYF.

This clonotype was recorded a few times. The chain combines TRBV11-2 with TRBJ2-2; D might be TRBD2 (5 bases). The CDR3 is made up of 17 amino acids. Germline V CDR1 and CDR2: SGHAT, FQNNGV. Trimming took off 7 bases at V and 6 bases at J, with 24 bases between the two ends. The CDR3 is CASTSPPPGIFSGELFF. The DNA of the CDR3 is TGTGCCAGCACCTCCCCCCCCCCGGGGATATTCTCCGGGGAGCTGTTTTTT.

This clonotype appeared many times. The chain is built from TRBV21-1 and TRBJ2-5. TRBV21-1 is listed as a pseudogene. This CDR3 has 13 residues. CDR3 region: CASSKLNQETQYF. CDR3 nucleotide sequence: TGTGCCAGCAGCAAGCTTAACCAAGAGACCCAGTACTTC.

This clonotype was recorded a few times. The V and J genes are TRBV5-5 and TRBJ2-4; 8 bases agree with TRBD1. Germline CDR1 and CDR2: SGHKS and YYEKEE (reference sequence). Losses at the gene ends were 4 bases for V and 6 bases for J; bases not matched to a gene: 15. The CDR3 is 17 residues long. The CDR3 DNA follows: TGTGCCAGCAGCCCGGACAGGGCCCCAGCCCCAACAAACATTCAGTACTTC. This sequence encodes CASSPDRAPAPTNIQYF.

The genes are TRBV9 and TRBJ2-1; the match to TRBD2 covers 13 bases. This CDR3 contains 15 residues. J lost 8 bases, V lost 3 bases, and 5 bases had no gene match. The germline gives CDR1 SGDLS, CDR2 YYNGEE. CDR3 in amino acids: CASSAWTSGGYEQFF. CDR3 in DNA: TGTGCCAGCAGCGCTTGGACTAGCGGGGGTTATGAGCAGTTCTTC.

This clonotype was counted only a few times. One end of the junction fails to match germline, which may point to a read error. The chain carries TRBV3-1 and TRBJ1-1; 7 bases are a match to TRBD1. CDR3 length: 19 residues. Germline CDR1 and CDR2: LGHDT and YNNKEL (reference sequence). The chain's CDR3 is CASGQEGNRGVGPNTEAFF. The CDR3 DNA follows: TGTGCCAGCGGCCAAGAGGGAAACAGGGGTGTCGGGCCGAACACTGAAGCTTTCTTT.

This clonotype showed up just a few times. V is TRBV12-3 or TRBV12-4 and J is TRBJ2-1; tentative D call: TRBD2 (7 bases). The CDR3 length is 13 residues. Deletions cut 7 bases from V and 7 bases from J, with 14 bases between. The CDR3 loop is CASTNRGGNEQFF. The DNA for the CDR3 is TGTGCCAGCACCAATAGGGGGGGTAATGAGCAGTTCTTC.

This clonotype was counted many times. The rearrangement uses TRBV10-3 and TRBJ2-6, with D maybe TRBD1 (5 bases). Germline CDR1 is ENHRY and CDR2 is SYGVKD. The CDR3 is 19 residues long. Trimming took off 4 bases at V and 0 bases at J, with 19 bases between the two ends. The CDR3 coding sequence is TGTGCCATCAGTGTGTCACCCGACAGCGCGTTCTCTGGGGCCAACGTCCTGACTTTC. Residues: CAISVSPDSAFSGANVLTF.

This clonotype was counted between two and nine times. The chain carries TRBV11-2 and TRBJ2-3, with 7 positions matching TRBD1. With V trimmed by 5 bases and J by 1 base, 6 bases remained unmatched. The CDR3 spans 15 residues. Germline V CDR1 and CDR2: SGHAT, FQNNGV. In nucleotides, the CDR3 is TGTGCCAGCAGCGAGGGACAGAGACGCACAGATACGCAGTATTTT. This encodes CASSEGQRRTDTQYF. The full variable domain, rest sourced from reference TRBV11-2 and TRBJ2-3, is EAGVAQSPRYKIIEKRQSVAFWCNPISGHATLYWYQQILGQGPKLLIQFQNNGVVDDSQLPKDRFSAERLKGVDSTLKIQPAKLEDSAVYLCASSEGQRRTDTQYFGPGTRLTVL.

This clonotype was picked up many times. CDR3 in DNA: TGTGCCAGCAGCTTAGAACAGAGCATGGGTTCACCCCTCCACTTT. Translating it yields CASSLEQSMGSPLHF. The V gene is TRBV11-2, the J gene TRBJ1-6; D not certain. This CDR3 spans 15 amino acids. CDR1 is SGHAT and CDR2 is FQNNGV in the germline V gene. V lost 0 bases to trimming and J lost 9 bases, with 12 bases between them.

The CDR3 DNA reads TGTGCCAGCAGCTCACTAGCGGGGGGGCCCCACGAGCAGTACTTC. It specifies CASSSLAGGPHEQYF. V is TRBV7-2 and J is TRBJ2-7; 13 nucleotides align to TRBD2. Unmatched junction bases numbered 5, after V lost 4 bases and J lost 5 bases. Germline V gene data show CDR1 as SGHTA and CDR2 as FQGNSA. The CDR3 runs 15 residues.

The rearrangement uses TRBV7-9 and TRBJ1-2, with 9 bases aligning to TRBD1. V trimming: 10 bases; J trimming: 3 bases; junction bases outside the gene matches: 3. Germline assignment: CDR1 SEHNR and CDR2 FQNEAQ (reference sequence). The CDR3 totals 12 residues. For the CDR3, the DNA is TGTGCCACAACAGGGGGCGACTATGGCTACACCTTC. Translation: CATTGGDYGYTF. The full variable domain, completed using reference TRBV7-9 and TRBJ1-2, is DTGVSQNPRHKITKRGQNVTFRCDPISEHNRLYWYRQTLGQGPEFLTYFQNEAQLEKSRLLSDRFSAERPKGSFSTLEIQRTEQGDSAMYLCATTGGDYGYTFGSGTRLTVV.

There are a few counts of this clonotype. The rearrangement joins TRBV7-8 to TRBJ2-7; 10 positions match TRBD2. V was pared by 4 bases and J by 1 base, with 4 bases of the junction left unmatched. Germline V CDR1 and CDR2: SGHVS, FQNEAQ. This CDR3 region has 15 residues. The CDR3 nucleotides are TGTGCCAGCAGCTCGGGACTAGCGTGGTCCTACGAGCAGTACTTC. Translating gives CASSSGLAWSYEQYF.

The chain employs TRBV29-1 and TRBJ2-7; TRBD2 matches 10 bases. J lost 4 bases, V lost 8 bases, and 8 bases had no gene match. Germline-derived CDR1 and CDR2 are SQVTM and ANQGSEA. CDR3 length: 13 residues. As DNA, the CDR3 is TGCAGCCACACGAGCGGGAGGGGGTACGAGCAGTACTTC. Protein sequence: CSHTSGRGYEQYF.

This clonotype was counted a few times. The J gene is TRBJ2-1, the V gene TRBV10-3, with D hard to call. The germline V gene encodes CDR1 ENHRY and CDR2 SYGVKD. The CDR3 totals 13 residues. V lost 6 bases and J 8 bases, leaving 14 bases between the germline ends. CDR3 sequence (DNA): TGTGCCATCAGCCGCCTCGAGGAGCATGAGCAGTTCTTC. Translating gives CAISRLEEHEQFF.

This clonotype was found a few times. The V gene is TRBV6-2 or TRBV6-3, the J gene TRBJ2-1; D is undetermined. Germline-derived CDR1 and CDR2 are MNHEY and SVGEGT. Trimming shortened V by 5 bases and J by 9 bases, and 8 bases separated the two germline ends. The CDR3 runs to 11 residues. The CDR3 region is CASSAVLEQFF. CDR3 coding DNA: TGTGCCAGCAGTGCGGTCCTTGAGCAGTTCTTC.

This clonotype has a count of ten or more. The chain combines TRBV20-1 with TRBJ1-1; TRBD1 matches 7 bases. Per germline, CDR1 DFQATT and CDR2 SNEGSKA (reference sequence). This CDR3 has 16 amino acids. V was clipped by 1 base and J by 8 bases; unmatched bases: 16. The CDR3 DNA reads TGCAGTGCTAGAGGAAGGGGGACAGCAACGATCAGGGAAGCTTTCTTT. This gives the protein CSARGRGTATIREAFF.

The chain carries TRBV6-1 and TRBJ1-1, with 10 bases lining up with TRBD1. Trimming cost V 3 bases and J 6 bases; bases outside gene matches: 7. Germline values: CDR1 MNHNS, CDR2 SASEGT. The CDR3 runs to 15 residues. The DNA for the CDR3 is TGTGCCAGCAGTGATAATGACAGGGGGCGACCTGAAGCTTTCTTT. Amino acids: CASSDNDRGRPEAFF.

The chain links TRBV7-9 to TRBJ2-3; D is ambiguous. The V gene lost 2 bases and the J gene lost 2 bases, with 11 bases spanning the gap. Germline-derived CDR1 and CDR2 are SEHNR and FQNEAQ (reference sequence). The length of the CDR3 is 15 residues. The DNA for the CDR3 is TGTGCCAGCAGCTTAATGGCTACCCTCACAGATACGCAGTATTTT. Encoded protein: CASSLMATLTDTQYF.

Turning to this clonotype: Mismatch with germline at one junction end may stem from a read error. The V and J genes are TRBV20-1 and TRBJ2-3, with 10 positions matching TRBD2. CDR1 and CDR2 from the germline V gene are DFQATT and SNEGSKA (reference sequence). The CDR3 runs to 17 residues. The DNA for the CDR3 is TGCTGTGCTACAGTTCCTAGCGGGAGTTGGAGCACAGATACGCAGTATTTT. It encodes CCATVPSGSWSTDTQYF.

This clonotype has only a few counts. The V call is TRBV20-1, the J call TRBJ1-1, with TRBD1 as a possible D gene (6 bases). Germline values: CDR1 DFQATT, CDR2 SNEGSKA (reference sequence). The CDR3 contains 16 residues. V lost 0 bases and J 0 bases, leaving 14 bases between the germline ends. CDR3 DNA sequence: TGCAGTGCTAGAGATTTGTTTGGGGGCATGAACACTGAAGCTTTCTTT. Protein: CSARDLFGGMNTEAFF.

This clonotype was found a few times. The chain recombines TRBV12-5 with TRBJ2-2; 9 nucleotides line up with TRBD1. The germline V gene has CDR1 LGHNT and CDR2 FRNRAP. V shed 7 bases and J 6 bases; nucleotides not matched to a gene: 9. The CDR3 has 15 amino acids. CDR3 protein: CASAVTQGAAGELFF. CDR3 DNA sequence: TGTGCTAGTGCCGTGACACAGGGGGCGGCCGGGGAGCTGTTTTTT.

This clonotype was seen a handful of times. The genes are TRBV4-3 and TRBJ1-2; TRBD1 matches at 8 bases. Germline V lookup: CDR1 LGHNA, CDR2 YSLEER. Trimming cost V 0 bases and J 6 bases; bases outside gene matches: 12. The CDR3 runs 17 residues. This CDR3 is CASSQDPPTGESNGYTF. In nucleotides, the CDR3 is TGCGCCAGCAGCCAAGACCCCCCGACAGGGGAGAGTAATGGCTACACCTTC.

The chain joins TRBV5-8 to TRBJ1-2; possible D gene TRBD1, 5 bases. There are 14 residues in the CDR3. The germline V and J ends were trimmed by 1 base and 8 bases, with 15 bases remaining between them. Germline V gene lookup returns CDR1 SGHTS and CDR2 YDEGEE. CDR3 loop: CASSLSVTGRGYTF. In nucleotides, the CDR3 is TGTGCCAGCAGCTTGTCCGTCACAGGACGCGGCTACACCTTC.